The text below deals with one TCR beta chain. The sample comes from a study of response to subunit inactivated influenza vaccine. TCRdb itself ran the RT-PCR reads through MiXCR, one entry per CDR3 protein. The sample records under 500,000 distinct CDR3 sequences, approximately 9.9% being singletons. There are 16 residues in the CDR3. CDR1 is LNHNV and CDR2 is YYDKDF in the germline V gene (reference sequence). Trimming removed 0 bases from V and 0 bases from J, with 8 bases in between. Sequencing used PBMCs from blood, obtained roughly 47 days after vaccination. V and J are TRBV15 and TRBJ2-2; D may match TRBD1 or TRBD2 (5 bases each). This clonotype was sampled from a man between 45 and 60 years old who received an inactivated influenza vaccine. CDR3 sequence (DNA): TGTGCCACCAGCAGAGACACGGGGCCGAACACCGGGGAGCTGTTTTTT. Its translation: CATSRDTGPNTGELFF.